A selection of T cell receptor beta chains follows, all from one sample in a study of blood T cell repertoires in COVID-19. Generated by immunoSEQ multiplex PCR, the TCRdb table keeps only in-frame clones and is missing some. The table shows 350,000 to 450,000 clones, with around 87% occurring only once. Sequencing used peripheral blood. The receptors come from a human donor in a cohort sampled during active COVID-19. The CDR3 runs from the conserved cysteine through the conserved F or W. Only some rows state a clone size, as once, few, many or a class for expanded clones.

J gene: TRBJ1-6
clone size: .
V gene: TRBV28
CDR3 protein: CASSLTYREALHF

J gene: TRBJ1-1
clone size: .
V gene: TRBV30
CDR3 protein: CALNTVNTEAFF

J gene: TRBJ2-3
clone size: .
V gene: TRBV24-1
CDR3 protein: CATRAGGEDTQYF

J gene: TRBJ2-1
clone size: .
V gene: TRBV15
CDR3 protein: CATSREDRYNEQFF

J gene: TRBJ1-2
clone size: .
V gene: TRBV6-5
CDR3 protein: CASSYDRQGRPDYTF

J gene: TRBJ2-1
clone size: once
V gene: TRBV5-1
CDR3 protein: CASSQGASGYNEQFF

J gene: TRBJ2-5
clone size: .
V gene: TRBV2
CDR3 protein: CASSTGQPGGETQYF

J gene: TRBJ2-7
clone size: .
V gene: TRBV27
CDR3 protein: CASSPSGGAYEQYF

J gene: TRBJ1-1
clone size: .
V gene: TRBV11-3
CDR3 protein: CASSSDREAEAFF

J gene: TRBJ1-5
clone size: .
V gene: TRBV23-1
CDR3 protein: CASSHPGRVSNQPQHF